These T cell receptor beta chains were read from a single sample in a study of blood T cell repertoires in COVID-19. Profiled with immunoSEQ multiplex PCR; TCRdb holds only in-frame clones, not every one. The data show 110,000 to 150,000 clones, 80% to 85% seen once. The sample consisted of peripheral blood. All receptors come from a human donor in a cohort sampled during active COVID-19. CDR3s include the opening cysteine and the closing phenylalanine or tryptophan. D genes are given only for firm matches. Some rows mark clone size as missing; the rest say once, few, many or name a class of expanded clone.

clone size | J gene | D gene | V gene | CDR3 DNA | CDR3 protein
. | TRBJ2-3 | TRBD2 | TRBV19 | TGTGCCAGTACTGGACTAGTCTTTGGAGATACGCAGTATTTT | CASTGLVFGDTQYF
few | TRBJ1-3 | . | TRBV7-2 | TGTGCCAGCAGCTTACCCAGGGGATCTGGAAACACCATATATTTT | CASSLPRGSGNTIYF
few | TRBJ2-2 | . | TRBV9 | TGTGCCAGCAGCGAGGGTAGCGGCTACACCGGGGAGCTGTTTTTT | CASSEGSGYTGELFF
. | TRBJ2-1 | TRBD2 | TRBV24-1 | TGTGCCACCAGGGCCACGGGGGGTCCCTACAATGAGCAGTTCTTC | CATRATGGPYNEQFF
. | TRBJ2-7 | TRBD1 | TRBV11-2 | TGTGCCAGCAGCTTTCCGCCCCTTCCGGGACAGGGGTACGAGCAGTACTTC | CASSFPPLPGQGYEQYF
. | TRBJ2-1 | TRBD1 | TRBV24-1 | TGTGCCACCAGTGATCCGGGACAGATTAACAATGAGCAGTTCTTC | CATSDPGQINNEQFF
once | TRBJ2-7 | TRBD2 | TRBV7-2 | TGTGCCAGCAGCCGGATCGGGACTAGCTTAAACGAGCAGTACTTC | CASSRIGTSLNEQYF
. | TRBJ2-1 | TRBD1 | TRBV7-2 | TGTGCCAGCAGCTTGGGACAGGGGGGAAAGGGTGCTGAGCAGTTCTTC | CASSLGQGGKGAEQFF
. | TRBJ2-7 | . | TRBV6-2/TRBV6-3 | TGTGCCAGCAGTTACTTGGGCAGCACCTCGTTGCAGTACTTC | CASSYLGSTSLQYF
. | TRBJ2-7 | TRBD2 | TRBV6-1 | TGTGCCAGCAGTGAAGTTGGGACTAGCGCCTACGAGCAGTACTTC | CASSEVGTSAYEQYF
once | TRBJ1-1 | . | TRBV19 | TGTGCCAGTACTCGGCGACAGTCGGAGAACACTGAAGCTTTCTTT | CASTRRQSENTEAFF
. | TRBJ2-1 | . | TRBV25-1 | TGTGCCAGCAGTGAATACGGGTGGAGTGAGCAGTTCTTC | CASSEYGWSEQFF
. | TRBJ1-1 | . | TRBV5-1 | TGCGCCAGCAGCTTGGGACAAATGAACACTGAAGCTTTCTTT | CASSLGQMNTEAFF
few | TRBJ2-3 | . | TRBV5-8 | TGTGCCAGCAGCCTTGGAGGCTGGATGACAGATACGCAGTATTTT | CASSLGGWMTDTQYF
. | TRBJ1-5 | . | TRBV6-2/TRBV6-3 | TGTGCCAGCAGTTACTCGTCAGGTCGGCCCCAGCATTTT | CASSYSSGRPQHF
few | TRBJ2-7 | . | TRBV27 | TGTGCCAGCAGTTTGTGGGGGCGCGGGCCCACCGGGTACGAGCAGTACTTC | CASSLWGRGPTGYEQYF
. | TRBJ2-7 | TRBD2 | TRBV29-1 | TGCAGCGTGGGGGGACTAGCGGGATACGAGCAGTACTTC | CSVGGLAGYEQYF